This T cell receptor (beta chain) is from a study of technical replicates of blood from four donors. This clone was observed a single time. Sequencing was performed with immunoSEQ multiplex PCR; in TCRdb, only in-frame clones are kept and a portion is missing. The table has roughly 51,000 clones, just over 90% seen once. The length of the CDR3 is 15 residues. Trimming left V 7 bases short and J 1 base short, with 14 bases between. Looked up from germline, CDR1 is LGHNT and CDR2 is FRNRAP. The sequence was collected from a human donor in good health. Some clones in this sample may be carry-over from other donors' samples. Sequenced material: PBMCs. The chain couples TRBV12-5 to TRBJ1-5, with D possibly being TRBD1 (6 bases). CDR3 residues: CASDRGRGSNQPQHF. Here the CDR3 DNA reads TGTGCTAGTGATAGGGGGAGGGGGAGCAATCAGCCCCAGCATTTT.